This TCR beta chain was identified in a study of blood T cell repertoires in COVID-19. Study background: Acute-phase and convalescent COVID-19 samples originated in the United States, Italy and Spain. PBMCs, B-cell-depleted T cells, or T cells provided the cDNA or gDNA that made up the material.

In the source study's methods: Estimation of nucleated cell counts relied on the amplification of reference gene primers. Some clones are missing from TCRdb's copy, which holds only in-frame ones; the method was immunoSEQ multiplex PCR. D and trimming were read from the DNA, whereas the V and J calls and clone size are those reported in that table. The sample carries more than 150,000 clones, 80% to 85% recorded once. The CDR3 has 15 amino acids. In germline, CDR1 is LNHNV, CDR2 YYDKDF (reference sequence). V gave up 0 bases and J gave up 4 bases, with 9 bases separating them. The receptor comes from a woman aged 55-69 years with acute or convalescent COVID-19. The chain carries TRBV15 and TRBJ1-4; no definite D call. The material sequenced was peripheral blood. For the CDR3, the DNA is TGTGCCACCAGCAGAGAGACGGGAAATAATGAAAAACTGTTTTTT. Translating it yields CATSRETGNNEKLFF.